This T cell receptor beta chain is drawn from a study of cytomegalovirus exposure and HLA in healthy donors. Study-level background: Previous work identified 100 million or so unique TCR beta sequences from about 179 million T cells.

PCR involved 60 Vbeta and 13 Jbeta primers. Profiling relied on immunoSEQ multiplex PCR, and the TCRdb table lists in-frame clones only, not all of them. The sample holds around 65,000 clones. Findings and limits, study-wide: Sequencing artifact likely explains a cluster of highly shared sequence variants. The classifier reportedly diagnosed cytomegalovirus status with high sensitivity and specificity.

A remark on this clone: Antigen: not known.

The CDR3 has 14 residues. The germline V gene has CDR1 SGHRS and CDR2 YFSETQ. J lost 8 bases, V lost 4 bases, and 7 bases had no gene match. The sequence came from a boy younger than 18 in good health and CMV-seronegative. The chain couples TRBV5-1 to TRBJ1-4; 8 nucleotides match TRBD1. Sequencing was carried out using PBMCs. In DNA form, the CDR3 reads TGCGCCAGCAGCCCAGGACAGGGATGGGAAAAACTGTTTTTT. Protein sequence: CASSPGQGWEKLFF.